The subject of this entry is one T cell receptor beta chain. Produced via immunoSEQ multiplex PCR; TCRdb's table is partial and in-frame only. The profile covers approximately 150,000 clones, with around 79% appearing a single time and around 17% taken by the ten largest. The CDR3 length is 15 residues. Trimming cost V 4 bases and J 3 bases, with 16 bases left between them. Germline CDR1 and CDR2: SGHNT and YYREEE (reference sequence). The entry originates in a study of blood T cell repertoires in COVID-19. This receptor was taken from a woman aged 70-85 years in a cohort exposed to, infected with or recovered from COVID-19 (not recorded which). Sequencing used PBMCs or T cells enriched from blood (not recorded which). V and J are TRBV5-4 and TRBJ1-1; maybe TRBD1 (6 bases). The CDR3 loop reads CASSPQTGAHTEAFF. CDR3 in DNA: TGTGCCAGCAGCCCTCAGACAGGCGCCCACACTGAAGCTTTCTTT.